This T cell receptor beta chain was captured in a study of technical replicates of blood from a handful of donors. V shed 4 bases and J shed 5 bases, with 20 bases lying between them. CDR3 length: 16 amino acids. Germline assignment: CDR1 SGHTA and CDR2 FQGNSA. Only in-frame clones appear in the TCRdb table, and some are missing; sequencing was by immunoSEQ multiplex PCR. The repertoire consists of more than 65,000 clones, with about nine tenths occurring once and the leading ten covering 0.36%. The chain employs TRBV7-2 and TRBJ2-5; no clear D. The source of this sequence is a human donor in good health. Input material: T cells isolated from PBMCs. The CDR3 protein is CASSSKYSWARETQYF. As DNA, the CDR3 is TGTGCCAGCAGCTCAAAATATAGTTGGGCTCGCGAGACCCAGTACTTC.